This entry lists 2 T cell receptor beta chains sequenced from one sample in a study of type 1 regulatory T cells. Study-wide results and limits: Compared with non-Tr1 cells, Tr1 cells showed a narrower TCR repertoire.

TCRdb recomputed calls from the reads with MiXCR, one row per CDR3 protein. This table holds approximately 77,000 distinct CDR3 sequences, around 21% found once. Their specific antigens are unknown. The sequencing input was cultured type 1 regulatory T (Tr1) cells, either the whole culture or a sorted fraction (not recorded which). The receptors derive from a human donor in good health.

This clonotype was detected only a few times. CDR3 loop: CASSLDRKAFF. The CDR3 nucleotides read TGTGCCAGCAGCTTAGATCGGAAAGCTTTCTTT. J is TRBJ1-1 and V is TRBV7-9, with D uncertain. CDR1 SEHNR and CDR2 FQNEAQ come from the germline V gene (reference sequence). This CDR3 comprises 11 residues. The V and J ends lost 1 base and 9 bases respectively, with 6 bases between them.

There are a few counts of this clonotype. The chain recombines TRBV5-1 with TRBJ2-1; D gene uncertain. The CDR3 extends over 15 amino acids. V gave up 4 bases and J gave up 0 bases, with 11 bases separating them. CDR1 SGHRS and CDR2 YFSETQ come from the germline V gene. DNA of the CDR3: TGCGCCAGCAGCGCAGGACCGAGCTCCTACAATGAGCAGTTCTTC. It specifies CASSAGPSSYNEQFF.